This T cell receptor (beta chain) was sequenced for a study of blood T cells in healthy people across ages. Study-level points and caveats: Unsorted PBMC material precluded a definitive naive versus antigen-experienced comparison.

Primers used in a second PCR of about 7 to 12 cycles were a sample-barcoded 5' primer and a J-beta primer mix. Every individual sample yielded 3 million or more paired-end reads (each containing CDR3). TCRdb re-analysed the 5' RACE reads in MiXCR, keeping a single row per CDR3 protein. The sample lists hundreds of thousands of distinct CDR3 sequences; 40% to 50% were seen once. With regard to this clonotype: The antigen is unknown.

The CDR3 length is 13 residues. Germline V lookup: CDR1 ENHRY, CDR2 SYGVKD. Trimming took 8 bases from V and 5 from J, leaving 16 bases between them. Approximately 10 milliliters was the volume of peripheral blood drawn from each donor. PBMCs numbering at least 7 million were isolated per sample. The receptor's source is a man in his fifties or sixties in good health. Sequenced sample: blood. The chain is built from TRBV10-3 and TRBJ2-7; D might be TRBD1 (7 bases). CDR3 sequence reads: CAIGREQGNEQYF. The DNA for the CDR3 is TGTGCCATCGGGCGGGAACAGGGGAACGAGCAGTACTTC.